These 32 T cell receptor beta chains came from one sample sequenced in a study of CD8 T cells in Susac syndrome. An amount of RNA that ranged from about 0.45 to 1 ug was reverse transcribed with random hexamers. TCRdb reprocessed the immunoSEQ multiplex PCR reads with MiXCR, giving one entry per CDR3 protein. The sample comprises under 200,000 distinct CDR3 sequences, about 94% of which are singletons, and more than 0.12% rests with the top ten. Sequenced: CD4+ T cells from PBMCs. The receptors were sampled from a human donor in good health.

CDR3 sequence (DNA): TGCAGTGCTTCCCGGACAGGGCGGTCCGGGGAGCTGTTTTTT. Protein: CSASRTGRSGELFF. The rearrangement uses TRBV20-1 and TRBJ2-2, with TRBD1 matching over 8 bases. This CDR3 region has 14 residues. Germline CDR1 DFQATT, CDR2 SNEGSKA (reference sequence). The junction had 8 bases not matched to a gene; V was cut back by 5 bases and J by 6 bases.

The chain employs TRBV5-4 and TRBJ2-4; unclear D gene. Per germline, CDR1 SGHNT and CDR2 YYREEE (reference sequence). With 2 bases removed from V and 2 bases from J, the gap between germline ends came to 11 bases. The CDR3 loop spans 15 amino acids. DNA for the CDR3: TGTGCCAGCAGCTTCTCGGGCCCTACCAAAAACATTCAGTACTTC. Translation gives CASSFSGPTKNIQYF.

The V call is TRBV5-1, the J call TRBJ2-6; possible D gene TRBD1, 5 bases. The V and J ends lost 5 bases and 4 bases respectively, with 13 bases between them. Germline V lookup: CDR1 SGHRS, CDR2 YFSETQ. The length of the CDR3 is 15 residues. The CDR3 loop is CASRPRTLGANVLTF. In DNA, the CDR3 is TGCGCCAGCAGACCTCGGACACTCGGGGCCAACGTCCTGACTTTC.

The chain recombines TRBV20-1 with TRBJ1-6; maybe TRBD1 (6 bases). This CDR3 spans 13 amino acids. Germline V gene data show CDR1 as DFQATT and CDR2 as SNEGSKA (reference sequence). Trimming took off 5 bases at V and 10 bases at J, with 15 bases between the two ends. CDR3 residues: CSALPDRTSPLHF. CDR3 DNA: TGCAGTGCTCTCCCAGACAGGACGTCACCCCTCCACTTT.

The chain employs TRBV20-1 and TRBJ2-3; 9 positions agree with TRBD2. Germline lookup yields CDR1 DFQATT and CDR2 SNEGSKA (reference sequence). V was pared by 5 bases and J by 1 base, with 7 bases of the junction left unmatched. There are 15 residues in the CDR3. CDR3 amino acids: CSAGTKRGGTDTQYF. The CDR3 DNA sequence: TGCAGTGCTGGTACAAAGCGGGGGGGCACAGATACGCAGTATTTT.

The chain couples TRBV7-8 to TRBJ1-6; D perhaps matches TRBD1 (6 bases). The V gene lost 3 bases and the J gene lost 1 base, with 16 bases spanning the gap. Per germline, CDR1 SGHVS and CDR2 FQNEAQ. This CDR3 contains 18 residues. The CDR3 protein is CASSFGQSTYSYNSPLHF. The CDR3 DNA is TGTGCCAGCAGCTTTGGACAGTCGACCTATTCCTATAATTCACCCCTCCACTTT. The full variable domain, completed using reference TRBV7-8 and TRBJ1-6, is GAGVSQSPRYKVAKRGQDVALRCDPISGHVSLFWYQQALGQGPEFLTYFQNEAQLDKSGLPSDRFFAERPEGSVSTLKIQRTQQEDSAVYLCASSFGQSTYSYNSPLHFGNGTRLTVT.

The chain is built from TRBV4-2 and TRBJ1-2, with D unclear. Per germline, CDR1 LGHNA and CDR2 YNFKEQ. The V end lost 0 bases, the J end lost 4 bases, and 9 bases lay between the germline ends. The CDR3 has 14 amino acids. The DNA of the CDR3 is TGTGCCAGCAGCCAAGATCTATCGGTCTATGGCTACACCTTC. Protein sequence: CASSQDLSVYGYTF.

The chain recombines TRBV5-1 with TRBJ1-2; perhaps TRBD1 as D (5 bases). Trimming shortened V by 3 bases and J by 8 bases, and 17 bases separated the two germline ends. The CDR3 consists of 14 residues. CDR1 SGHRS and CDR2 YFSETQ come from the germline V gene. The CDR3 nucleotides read TGCGCCAGCAGCTCCCTCACCGGGGCCGAGGGCTACACCTTC. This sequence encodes CASSSLTGAEGYTF.

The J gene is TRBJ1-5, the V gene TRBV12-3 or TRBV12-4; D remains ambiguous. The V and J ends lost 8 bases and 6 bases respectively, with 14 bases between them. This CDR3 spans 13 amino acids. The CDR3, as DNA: TGTGCCAGCGGAAGAACGAGGGCTCAGCCCCAGCATTTT. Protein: CASGRTRAQPQHF.

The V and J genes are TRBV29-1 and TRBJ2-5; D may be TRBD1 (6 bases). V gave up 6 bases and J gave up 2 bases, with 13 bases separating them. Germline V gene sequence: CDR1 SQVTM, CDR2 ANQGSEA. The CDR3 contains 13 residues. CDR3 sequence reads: CSVASGTQETQYF. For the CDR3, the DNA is TGCAGCGTCGCCTCCGGGACACAAGAGACCCAGTACTTC.

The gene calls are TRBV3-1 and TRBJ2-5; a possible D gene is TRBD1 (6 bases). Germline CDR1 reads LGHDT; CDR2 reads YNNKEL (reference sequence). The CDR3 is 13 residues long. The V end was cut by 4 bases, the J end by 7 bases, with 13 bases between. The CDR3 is CASSLGTRGTQYF. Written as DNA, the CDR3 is TGTGCCAGCAGCCTCGGGACAAGAGGGACCCAGTACTTC.

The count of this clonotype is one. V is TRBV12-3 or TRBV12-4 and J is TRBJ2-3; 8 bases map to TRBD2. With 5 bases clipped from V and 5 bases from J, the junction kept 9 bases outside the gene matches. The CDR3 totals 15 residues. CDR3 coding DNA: TGTGCCAGCAGTGTCCTAACGGGGGGGCAAGATACGCAGTATTTT. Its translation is CASSVLTGGQDTQYF.

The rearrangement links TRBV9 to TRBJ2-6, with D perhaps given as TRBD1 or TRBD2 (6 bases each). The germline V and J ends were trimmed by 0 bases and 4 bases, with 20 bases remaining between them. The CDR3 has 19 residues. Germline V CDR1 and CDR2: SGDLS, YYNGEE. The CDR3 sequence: CASSVVGGSYPMGANVLTF. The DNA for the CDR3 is TGTGCCAGCAGCGTAGTAGGGGGGAGCTACCCCATGGGGGCCAACGTCCTGACTTTC. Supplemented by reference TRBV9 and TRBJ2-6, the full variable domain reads DSGVTQTPKHLITATGQRVTLRCSPRSGDLSVYWYQQSLDQGLQFLIQYYNGEERAKGNILERFSAQQFPDLHSELNLSSLELGDSALYFCASSVVGGSYPMGANVLTFGAGSRLTVL.

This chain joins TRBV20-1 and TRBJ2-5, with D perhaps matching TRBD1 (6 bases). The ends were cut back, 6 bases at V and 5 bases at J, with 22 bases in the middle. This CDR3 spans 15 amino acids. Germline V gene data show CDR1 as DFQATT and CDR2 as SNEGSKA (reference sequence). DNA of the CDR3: TGCAGTGCGTGCCCCAGGCAGGGGTTCCTCGAGACCCAGTACTTC. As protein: CSACPRQGFLETQYF.

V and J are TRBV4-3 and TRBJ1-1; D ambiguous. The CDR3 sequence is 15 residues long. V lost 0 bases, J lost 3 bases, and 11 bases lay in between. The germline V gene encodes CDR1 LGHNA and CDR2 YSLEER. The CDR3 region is CASSQDPSQYTEAFF. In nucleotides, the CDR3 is TGCGCCAGCAGCCAAGATCCCTCACAATACACTGAAGCTTTCTTT.

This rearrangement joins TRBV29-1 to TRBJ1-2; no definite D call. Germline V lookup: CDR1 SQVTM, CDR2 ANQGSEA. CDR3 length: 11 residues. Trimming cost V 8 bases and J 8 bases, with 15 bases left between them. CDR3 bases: TGCAGCTCCGCATGGAAGGGAGGCTACACCTTC. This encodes CSSAWKGGYTF.

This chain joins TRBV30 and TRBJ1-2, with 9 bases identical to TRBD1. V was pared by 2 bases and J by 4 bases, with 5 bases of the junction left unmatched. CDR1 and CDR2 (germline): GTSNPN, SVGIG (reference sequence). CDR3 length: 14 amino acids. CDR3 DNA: TGTGCCTGGAGTCAGGACAGGGGCCTCTATGGCTACACCTTC. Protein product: CAWSQDRGLYGYTF.

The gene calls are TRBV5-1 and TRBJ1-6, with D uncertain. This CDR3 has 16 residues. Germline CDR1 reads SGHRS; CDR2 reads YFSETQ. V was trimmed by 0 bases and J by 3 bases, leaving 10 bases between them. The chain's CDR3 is CASSLGAEVYNSPLHF. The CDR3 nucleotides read TGCGCCAGCAGCTTGGGGGCAGAAGTCTATAATTCACCCCTCCACTTT.

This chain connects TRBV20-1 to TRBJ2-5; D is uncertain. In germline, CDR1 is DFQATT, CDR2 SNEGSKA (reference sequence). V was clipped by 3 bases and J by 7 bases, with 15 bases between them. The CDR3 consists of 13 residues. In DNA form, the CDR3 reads TGCAGTGCTAGCGTCCGGTGGGTAGGGACCCAGTACTTC. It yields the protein CSASVRWVGTQYF.

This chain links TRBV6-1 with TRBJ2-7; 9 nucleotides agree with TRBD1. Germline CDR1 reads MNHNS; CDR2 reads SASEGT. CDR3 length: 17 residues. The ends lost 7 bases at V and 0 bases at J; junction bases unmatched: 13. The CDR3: CASTRPGTGSGSYEQYF. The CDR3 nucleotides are TGTGCCAGCACTCGTCCCGGGACAGGGTCGGGCTCCTACGAGCAGTACTTC.

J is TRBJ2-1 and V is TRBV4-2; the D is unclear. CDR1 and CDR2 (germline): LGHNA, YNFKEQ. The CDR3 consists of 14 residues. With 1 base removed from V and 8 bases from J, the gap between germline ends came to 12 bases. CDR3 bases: TGTGCCAGCAGCCAAGTGGACCTTCCCCATGAGCAGTTCTTC. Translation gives CASSQVDLPHEQFF.

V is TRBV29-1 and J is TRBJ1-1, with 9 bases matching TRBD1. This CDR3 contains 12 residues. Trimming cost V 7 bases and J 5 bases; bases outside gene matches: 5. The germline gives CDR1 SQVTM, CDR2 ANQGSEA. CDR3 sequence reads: CSGGTGWTEAFF. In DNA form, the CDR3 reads TGCAGCGGGGGGACAGGGTGGACTGAAGCTTTCTTT.

The CDR3 DNA reads TGTGCCAGCAGCTTGGTTGGCAGTCCCTACGAGCAGTACTTC. This codes for CASSLVGSPYEQYF. The chain is built from TRBV5-6 and TRBJ2-7; D is unclear. Trimming left V 0 bases short and J 2 bases short, with 9 bases between. Germline-derived CDR1 and CDR2 are SGHDT and YYEEEE. The CDR3 runs to 14 residues.

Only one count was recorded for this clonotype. CDR3 region: CSATGTGATEAFF. CDR3 bases: TGCAGTGCTACGGGGACGGGCGCGACTGAAGCTTTCTTT. The rearrangement links TRBV20-1 to TRBJ1-1; weak D call: TRBD1 (5 bases). Germline V gene sequence: CDR1 DFQATT, CDR2 SNEGSKA (reference sequence). The CDR3 is made up of 13 amino acids. Trimming took off 4 bases at V and 5 bases at J, with 14 bases between the two ends.

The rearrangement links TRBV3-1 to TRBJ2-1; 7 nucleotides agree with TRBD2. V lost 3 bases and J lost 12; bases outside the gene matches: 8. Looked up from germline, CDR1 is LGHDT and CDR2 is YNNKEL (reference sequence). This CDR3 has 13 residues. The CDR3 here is CASSHGTSGGQFF. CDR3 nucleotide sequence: TGTGCCAGCAGCCATGGGACTTCGGGGGGGCAGTTCTTC.

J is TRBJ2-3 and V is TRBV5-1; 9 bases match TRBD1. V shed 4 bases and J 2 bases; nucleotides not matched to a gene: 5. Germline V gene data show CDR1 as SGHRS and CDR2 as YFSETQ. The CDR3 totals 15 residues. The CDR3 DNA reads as TGCGCCAGCAGCCGACAGGGGGACCTCACAGATACGCAGTATTTT. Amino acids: CASSRQGDLTDTQYF.

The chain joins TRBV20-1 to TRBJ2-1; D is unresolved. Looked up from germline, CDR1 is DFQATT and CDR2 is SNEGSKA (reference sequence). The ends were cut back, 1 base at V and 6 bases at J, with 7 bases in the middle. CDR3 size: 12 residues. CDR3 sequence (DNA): TGCAGTGCTAGAGTTGCCCTCAATGAGCAGTTCTTC. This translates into CSARVALNEQFF.

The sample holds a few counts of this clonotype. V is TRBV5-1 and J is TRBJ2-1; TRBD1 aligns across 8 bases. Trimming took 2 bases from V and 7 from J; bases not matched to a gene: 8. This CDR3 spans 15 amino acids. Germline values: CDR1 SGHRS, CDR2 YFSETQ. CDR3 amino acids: CASSFSGQVRNEQFF. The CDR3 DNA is TGCGCCAGCAGCTTTTCGGGACAGGTCAGGAATGAGCAGTTCTTC.

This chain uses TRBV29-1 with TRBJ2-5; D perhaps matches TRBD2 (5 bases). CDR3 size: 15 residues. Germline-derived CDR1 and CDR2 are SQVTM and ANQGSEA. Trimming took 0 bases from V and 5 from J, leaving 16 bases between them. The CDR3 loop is CSVEDFWMGGETQYF. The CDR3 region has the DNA TGCAGCGTTGAAGATTTTTGGATGGGCGGGGAGACCCAGTACTTC. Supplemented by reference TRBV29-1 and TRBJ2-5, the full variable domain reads SAVISQKPSRDICQRGTSLTIQCQVDSQVTMMFWYRQQPGQSLTLIATANQGSEATYESGFVIDKFPISRPNLTFSTLTVSNMSPEDSSIYLCSVEDFWMGGETQYFGPGTRLLVL.

In DNA, the CDR3 is TGTGCCCGGCGACAGGGGGCGGGAGAGACCCAGTACTTC. It codes for CARRQGAGETQYF. V gene TRBV30 combines with J gene TRBJ2-5; 10 positions agree with TRBD1. The germline V gene has CDR1 GTSNPN and CDR2 SVGIG (reference sequence). Trimming took 8 bases from V and 4 from J; bases not matched to a gene: 7. CDR3 length: 13 residues.

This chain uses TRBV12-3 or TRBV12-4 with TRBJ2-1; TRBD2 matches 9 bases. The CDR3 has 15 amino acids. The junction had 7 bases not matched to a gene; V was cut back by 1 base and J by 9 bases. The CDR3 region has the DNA TGTGCCAGCAGTTTAGGTCTAGCGGGGACGGGTGAGCAGTTCTTC. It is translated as CASSLGLAGTGEQFF.

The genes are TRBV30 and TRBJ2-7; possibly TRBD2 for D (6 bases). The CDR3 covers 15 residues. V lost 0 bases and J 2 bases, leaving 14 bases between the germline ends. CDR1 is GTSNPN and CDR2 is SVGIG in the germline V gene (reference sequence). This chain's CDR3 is CAWSVRDSRAYEQYF. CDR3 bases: TGTGCCTGGAGTGTACGGGACTCCCGGGCCTACGAGCAGTACTTC.